The following is a TCR beta chain sequence with its context. The data are from a study of blood T cell repertoires in COVID-19. Study at large: The United States, Italy and Spain supplied acute and convalescent COVID-19 samples. PBMCs, B-cell-depleted T cells, or T cells provided the cDNA or gDNA that made up the material.

Trimming cost V 4 bases and J 2 bases, with 12 bases left between them. The germline V gene encodes CDR1 SGHDN and CDR2 FVKESK. There are 15 residues in the CDR3. In the original analysis: Reference gene primers were amplified, and this amplification served to estimate nucleated cell counts. The repertoire was sequenced with immunoSEQ multiplex PCR; TCRdb's copy has only in-frame clones and lacks some. V, J and clone size derive from that table, while D and trimming were established from the DNA sequence. The sample records under 300,000 clones, 75% to 90% being singletons. V and J are TRBV14 and TRBJ1-5, with D possibly being TRBD1 (6 bases). The clonotype originates from a woman in her 40s with acute or convalescent COVID-19. Sequences were obtained from peripheral blood. CDR3 in DNA: TGTGCCAGCAGCCCCGGCGGGGGCGGCAATCAGCCCCAGCATTTT. Amino acids: CASSPGGGGNQPQHF.